This T cell receptor beta chain derives from a study of T cells after yellow fever vaccination. Study-level points and caveats: The booster response re-showed most primary clones: around 96% CD4, more than 70% CD8. By day 5 rather than day 15, the secondary response had peaked, though it was weaker. The study noted that FACS-sorted repertoires could contain abundant clonotypes contaminating from the bulk population.

In its sample, this clonotype was seen a few times. The antigen is unknown. 5'RACE template switching added a universal primer site and UMIs to TCR cDNA. MiXCR was run by TCRdb on the 5' RACE reads, yielding one entry per CDR3 protein. The sample holds hundreds of thousands of distinct CDR3 sequences; roughly an eighth are singletons and the top ten take under 15%. V was pared by 5 bases and J by 5 bases, with 10 bases of the junction left unmatched. The length of the CDR3 is 16 residues. In germline, CDR1 is SGHTA, CDR2 FQGNSA. The sample in question was PBMCs, obtained on the day of the yellow fever booster vaccination. The receptor was derived from a young man who received the YFV17D yellow fever vaccine. The chain recombines TRBV7-2 with TRBJ2-5; 11 bases line up with TRBD2. CDR3 amino acids: CASSPIAGGPGETQYF. The CDR3 nucleotides read TGTGCCAGCAGCCCCATAGCGGGAGGGCCGGGTGAGACCCAGTACTTC.